Here is one T cell receptor (beta chain) with its context. Its antigen is not known. The same CDR3 arises from other DNA sequences in this sample as well. This sample is drawn from a study of cytomegalovirus exposure and HLA in healthy donors. Study-wide background: Findings of an earlier analysis included some 110 million unique TCR beta sequences from some 180 million T cells. Study outcomes and limitations: A classifier reportedly called cytomegalovirus status with high sensitivity and specificity. Likely technical artifact: a cluster of highly shared sequence variants.

The study ran its PCR with 60 Vbeta and 13 Jbeta primers. Sequenced by immunoSEQ multiplex PCR; TCRdb stores in-frame clones only, minus some. The repertoire holds 170,000 or so clones, with about 78% as singletons. The CDR3 contains 16 residues. Germline V lookup: CDR1 SGHVS, CDR2 FNYEAQ. The V and J ends lost 5 bases and 1 base respectively, with 15 bases between them. This sequence joins TRBV7-6 and TRBJ2-4, with TRBD2 as a possible D gene (7 bases). The sequenced material came from PBMCs. This TCR came from a woman aged 50 to 60 in good health and CMV-seropositive. The CDR3 loop is CASSPGRGAAKNIQYF. The CDR3 bases are TGTGCCAGCAGCCCCGGCCGGGGGGCTGCCAAAAACATTCAGTACTTC.